Listed here is a single T cell receptor (beta chain). Authors' data handling: Reference gene primers were amplified, and this amplification served to estimate nucleated cell counts. The table came from immunoSEQ multiplex PCR; TCRdb's copy has only in-frame clones and leaves some out. For V, J and clone size, that table is used; D and trimming come from the DNA. The sample carries about 74,000 clones, more than 75% recorded once. This entry comes from a study of blood T cell repertoires in COVID-19. For the study at large: Samples taken during acute and convalescent COVID-19 were collected in the United States, Italy and Spain. The cDNA or gDNA used as material had been derived from T cells, B-cell-depleted T cells, or PBMCs.

Sequenced sample: peripheral blood. The clonotype originates from a woman of 80 years or more with active or convalescent COVID-19.

The CDR3 DNA is TGTGCCAGCAGCGTAAACCCCTACTCGGGACTGAACACCGGGGAGCTGTTTTTT. The encoded protein is CASSVNPYSGLNTGELFF. This chain uses TRBV9 with TRBJ2-2; weak D call: TRBD2 (6 bases). CDR1 SGDLS and CDR2 YYNGEE come from the germline V gene. CDR3 length equals 18 residues. Trimming stripped 1 base from V and 1 base from J, with 17 bases between.